This TCR beta chain was recovered during a study of blood T cell repertoires in COVID-19. Study information: Sites across the United States, Italy and Spain contributed samples from acute and convalescent COVID-19. The cDNA or gDNA used as material had been derived from T cells, B-cell-depleted T cells, or PBMCs.

CDR3 length: 13 residues. The J segment lost 5 bases and the V segment lost 8 bases, leaving 6 bases of the junction unmatched. As handled by the study authors: Amplified reference gene primers provided the basis for estimating nucleated cell counts. Produced via immunoSEQ multiplex PCR; TCRdb's table is partial and in-frame only. That table is the source of V, J and clone size, and D and trimming were worked out from the DNA. The profile shows about 360,000 clones, around four fifths of them singletons. The origin of this receptor is a man aged 25-45 years with active or convalescent COVID-19. The chain links TRBV23-1 to TRBJ1-3; 7 nucleotides align to TRBD1. TRBV23-1 is an ORF for which the function is uncertain. Sequencing was performed on peripheral blood. The CDR3 region is CASAPGGRNTIYF. DNA of the CDR3: TGCGCCAGCGCCCCAGGGGGTAGAAACACCATATATTTT.